One sample yielded the 32 T cell receptor beta chains listed below, sequenced in a study of blood T cells in healthy people across ages. Sample-barcoded 5' priming and a J-beta primer mix drove a second PCR of roughly 7 to 11 cycles. TCRdb recomputed calls from the 5' RACE reads with MiXCR, one row per CDR3 protein. The profile shows about 1.8 million distinct CDR3 sequences, roughly 50% of them singletons. The material sequenced was blood. The receptors derive from a woman between 40 and 50 years old in good health.

On this clonotype itself: Compared with germline, one end of the junction differs, possibly owing to a read error. The V and J genes are TRBV20-1 and TRBJ1-6, with D perhaps TRBD1 (5 bases). Per the germline V gene, CDR1 is DFQATT and CDR2 is SNEGSKA (reference sequence). The CDR3 is 15 amino acids. CDR3 coding DNA: TGCAGTGCTAGAGATCCGCGGGGGATGAATTCACCCCCCCACTTT. Residues: CSARDPRGMNSPPHF.

This clonotype occurred a few times. The chain carries TRBV27 and TRBJ1-5, with D unresolved. From germline, CDR1 is MNHEY and CDR2 SMNVEV (reference sequence). V was pared by 4 bases and J by 4 bases, with 11 bases between. The CDR3 sequence is 14 residues long. As DNA, the CDR3 is TGTGCCAGCAGTTCCGGGTTAAATAATCAGCCCCAGCATTTT. This encodes CASSSGLNNQPQHF.

The chain has TRBV7-3 and TRBJ2-5; possibly TRBD2 for D (7 bases). This CDR3 is built from 15 residues. V gave up 1 base and J gave up 0 bases, with 9 bases separating them. CDR1 and CDR2 (germline): SGHTA, FQGTGA. The CDR3 loop reads CASSLMRGHQETQYF. The CDR3 nucleotides are TGTGCCAGCAGCTTAATGCGGGGGCACCAAGAGACCCAGTACTTC.

The chain recombines TRBV7-6 with TRBJ2-4, with D possibly TRBD2 on 5 matching bases. The last part of the DNA fits TRBJ2-7 better; the J call may be wrong. The germline V gene encodes CDR1 SGHVS and CDR2 FNYEAQ. CDR3 size: 15 residues. The CDR3 nucleotides are TGTGCCAGCAGCCCCCGAGGGCGGCCATCCTACGAGCAGTACTTC. This translates into CASSPRGRPSYEQYF.

V and J are TRBV5-1 and TRBJ1-2, with 8 bases lining up with TRBD1. The CDR3 is 15 amino acids. The ends lost 0 bases at V and 8 bases at J; junction bases unmatched: 9. Germline V gene sequence: CDR1 SGHRS, CDR2 YFSETQ. As DNA, the CDR3 is TGCGCCAGCAGCTTGGAAACAGGGGGTCAGGGGGGCTACACCTTC. The encoded protein is CASSLETGGQGGYTF.

The chain is built from TRBV28 and TRBJ2-6, with D perhaps matching TRBD1 (5 bases). The CDR3 extends over 18 amino acids. From germline, CDR1 is MDHEN and CDR2 SYDVKM. V lost 5 bases to trimming and J lost 0 bases, with 17 bases between them. In DNA form, the CDR3 reads TGTGCCAGCAGTGGGGCCCGAATCGGGCTCTCTGGGGCCAACGTCCTGACTTTC. Encoded protein: CASSGARIGLSGANVLTF.

This clonotype was observed a few times. The chain links TRBV10-3 to TRBJ2-5; the match to TRBD2 covers 8 bases. CDR1 and CDR2 (germline): ENHRY, SYGVKD. The trim removed 5 bases at V and 1 base at J, leaving 3 bases unmatched. The CDR3 sequence is 14 residues long. The CDR3: CAISRRGAQETQYF. CDR3 DNA sequence: TGTGCCATCAGTAGGCGGGGGGCCCAAGAGACCCAGTACTTC.

The gene calls are TRBV4-2 and TRBJ2-1, with 10 positions matching TRBD2. In germline, CDR1 is LGHNA, CDR2 YNFKEQ. Losses at the gene ends were 0 bases for V and 7 bases for J; bases not matched to a gene: 9. The CDR3 totals 17 residues. The CDR3 nucleotides read TGTGCCAGCAGCCAAGATATGGCTAGCGGGGGTGGAAATGAGCAGTTCTTC. This encodes CASSQDMASGGGNEQFF.

The V and J genes are TRBV6-1 and TRBJ1-6; no definite D call. Germline V CDR1 and CDR2: MNHNS, SASEGT. V was clipped by 6 bases and J by 9 bases, with 24 bases between them. CDR3 length equals 17 residues. CDR3 loop: CASSQTRSVGFGSPLHF. The CDR3 nucleotides are TGTGCCAGCAGCCAGACCAGATCGGTGGGGTTTGGTTCACCCCTCCACTTT.

This clonotype showed up just a few times. The chain joins TRBV4-2 to TRBJ1-2; D remains ambiguous. Trimming removed 1 base from V and 0 bases from J, with 9 bases in between. CDR3 size: 15 residues. Germline CDR1 reads LGHNA; CDR2 reads YNFKEQ. CDR3 sequence reads: CASSQAVEANYGYTF. The CDR3 region has the DNA TGTGCCAGCAGCCAAGCGGTGGAAGCTAACTATGGCTACACCTTC.

This sequence joins TRBV5-1 and TRBJ1-1, with 8 bases identical to TRBD1. The germline V gene encodes CDR1 SGHRS and CDR2 YFSETQ. J was trimmed by 8 bases and V by 0 bases; bases with no gene match: 3. The CDR3 runs to 13 residues. CDR3 sequence: CASSLATGEEAFF. As DNA, the CDR3 is TGCGCCAGCAGCTTGGCGACAGGGGAGGAAGCTTTCTTT.

The chain links TRBV29-1 to TRBJ2-1; TRBD2 aligns across 11 bases. With the DNA end fitting TRBJ2-7 better, the J assignment may be wrong. This CDR3 region has 14 residues. Germline CDR1 SQVTM, CDR2 ANQGSEA. Written as DNA, the CDR3 is TGCAGCGCTGGGACTAGCGGCTCCTACAATGAGCAGTACTTC. It is translated as CSAGTSGSYNEQYF.

The chain recombines TRBV12-3 or TRBV12-4 with TRBJ2-1; no clear D. The CDR3 is made up of 14 amino acids. Between the trimmed V and J ends, which lost 6 bases and 6 bases, there was a span of 15 bases. The CDR3 protein is CASSQAQFLNEQFF. The CDR3 DNA is TGTGCCAGCAGCCAGGCCCAGTTTCTCAATGAGCAGTTCTTC.

This clonotype was detected many times. At one of its ends the junction is not consistent with the germline gene, which may arise from a read error. V and J are TRBV4-3 and TRBJ2-1; TRBD2 matches 11 bases. The CDR3 length is 16 residues. Germline V gene lookup returns CDR1 LGHNA and CDR2 YSLEER. The CDR3, as DNA: TGTGCCAGCAGCCAAGATGGGACTAGCGGTTACAATGAGCAGTTCTTC. Its protein is CASSQDGTSGYNEQFF.

The rearrangement uses TRBV4-3 and TRBJ2-7; 10 bases match TRBD1. V gave up 3 bases and J gave up 4 bases; unmatched junction bases: 6. The CDR3 spans 15 residues. Per germline, CDR1 LGHNA and CDR2 YSLEER. CDR3 nucleotide sequence: TGCGCCAGCAGCCAGATCGGACAGGGGGTTTACGAGCAGTACTTC. It encodes CASSQIGQGVYEQYF.

This clonotype was counted a single time. V is TRBV5-1 and J is TRBJ1-2, with a possible D match to TRBD1 (6 bases). The V gene lost 3 bases and the J gene lost 8 bases, with 20 bases spanning the gap. This CDR3 region has 15 residues. CDR1 and CDR2 (germline): SGHRS, YFSETQ. CDR3 nucleotide sequence: TGCGCCAGCAGCTCGGAGTGGGCAGGGGTTCGGGGCTACACCTTC. It translates to CASSSEWAGVRGYTF. The variable domain in full, completed from reference TRBV5-1 and TRBJ1-2, reads KAGVTQTPRYLIKTRGQQVTLSCSPISGHRSVSWYQQTPGQGLQFLFEYFSETQRNKGNFPGRFSGRQFSNSRSEMNVSTLELGDSALYLCASSSEWAGVRGYTFGSGTRLTVV.

This clonotype has a handful of counts. The chain combines TRBV11-2 with TRBJ2-5; D perhaps matches TRBD2 (6 bases). Germline assignment: CDR1 SGHAT and CDR2 FQNNGV. V lost 6 bases, J lost 4 bases, and 18 bases lay in between. This CDR3 is built from 15 residues. CDR3 sequence (DNA): TGTGCCAGCAGACCGTATGGGGGGTTGGGAGAGACCCAGTACTTC. Amino acids: CASRPYGGLGETQYF.

This chain connects TRBV7-2 to TRBJ1-1, with unresolved D. CDR3 length equals 14 residues. Trimming shortened V by 5 bases and J by 6 bases, and 16 bases separated the two germline ends. CDR1 is SGHTA, CDR2 FQGNSA, per germline. The CDR3 sequence: CASSPQRGRAEAFF. The CDR3 nucleotides read TGTGCCAGCAGCCCCCAAAGAGGGAGGGCTGAAGCTTTCTTT. Combining the CDR3 with reference TRBV7-2 and TRBJ1-1 gives the whole variable domain GAGVSQSPSNKVTEKGKDVELRCDPISGHTALYWYRQSLGQGLEFLIYFQGNSAPDKSGLPSDRFSAERTGGSVSTLTIQRTQQEDSAVYLCASSPQRGRAEAFFGQGTRLTVV.

The rearrangement uses TRBV15 and TRBJ2-7; 11 bases match TRBD1. V lost 3 bases to trimming and J lost 1 base; unmatched junction nucleotides: 5. The CDR3 contains 16 residues. Germline V CDR1 and CDR2: LNHNV, YYDKDF (reference sequence). The CDR3, as DNA: TGTGCCACCAGCAGCGGACAGGGGGCATTATCCTACGAGCAGTACTTC. Translating gives CATSSGQGALSYEQYF.

The chain links TRBV2 to TRBJ2-1, with TRBD2 identical over 7 bases. Germline V gene data show CDR1 as SNHLY and CDR2 as FYNNEI. After removal of 3 bases from V and 1 base from J, the junction contained 12 bases not matched to a gene. CDR3 size: 18 residues. The CDR3 loop is CASSEIRTSPPSYNEQFF. The CDR3 DNA is TGTGCCAGCAGTGAGATAAGGACTAGTCCACCTTCCTACAATGAGCAGTTCTTC.

This chain uses TRBV28 with TRBJ2-1; the D gene could be TRBD1 or TRBD2 (7 bases each). This CDR3 spans 15 amino acids. The germline V and J ends were trimmed by 2 bases and 13 bases, with 21 bases remaining between them. Germline V gene data show CDR1 as MDHEN and CDR2 as SYDVKM. CDR3 residues: CASSLPQGGQETQFF. For the CDR3, the DNA is TGTGCCAGCAGTTTACCCCAGGGGGGGCAAGAGACCCAGTTCTTC.

The gene calls are TRBV6-6 and TRBJ2-7; maybe TRBD1 (6 bases). Germline assignment: CDR1 MNHNY and CDR2 SVGAGI (reference sequence). The CDR3 spans 14 residues. V lost 7 bases and J lost 3, with 16 bases in between. The chain's CDR3 is CASTPGQRYYEQYF. The CDR3 nucleotides read TGTGCCAGCACCCCAGGACAGAGATACTACGAGCAGTACTTC.

The chain couples TRBV2 to TRBJ2-1; 8 positions agree with TRBD2. The junction had 9 bases not matched to a gene; V was cut back by 7 bases and J by 7 bases. CDR1 SNHLY and CDR2 FYNNEI come from the germline V gene. The CDR3 has 14 amino acids. CDR3 DNA: TGTGCCAGCAACTACGCGGGGGGCCGAAATGAGCAGTTCTTC. Translated: CASNYAGGRNEQFF.

The chain joins TRBV7-9 to TRBJ2-1, with 8 positions matching TRBD2. The CDR3 sequence is 18 residues long. CDR1 and CDR2 (germline): SEHNR, FQNEAQ (reference sequence). With 5 bases clipped from V and 1 base from J, the junction kept 13 bases outside the gene matches. The CDR3, as DNA: TGTGCCAGCAGCACACGGGGGGGTAATCTTACGTCCTACAATGAGCAGTTCTTC. Protein: CASSTRGGNLTSYNEQFF.

The chain recombines TRBV28 with TRBJ2-1, with D tentatively TRBD2 (5 bases). Germline CDR1 reads MDHEN; CDR2 reads SYDVKM. There are 12 residues in the CDR3. The germline V and J ends were trimmed by 5 bases and 8 bases, with 10 bases remaining between them. CDR3 region: CASSILVHEQFF. As DNA, the CDR3 is TGTGCCAGCAGTATACTAGTACATGAGCAGTTCTTC.

This chain links TRBV9 with TRBJ2-1, with no clear D. Trimming left V 0 bases short and J 0 bases short, with 10 bases between. The CDR3 is made up of 16 amino acids. Germline V CDR1 and CDR2: SGDLS, YYNGEE. This CDR3 reads CASSVDGVSSYNEQFF. CDR3 DNA: TGTGCCAGCAGCGTAGACGGAGTGAGCTCCTACAATGAGCAGTTCTTC.

This clonotype was seen a handful of times. The rearrangement links TRBV5-1 to TRBJ2-7, with 7 bases aligning to TRBD1. The CDR3 sequence is 16 residues long. Unmatched junction bases numbered 10, after V lost 4 bases and J lost 0 bases. The germline CDR1 and CDR2 sequences are SGHRS and YFSETQ. The CDR3 region is CASSLAGTAFSYEQYF. DNA of the CDR3: TGCGCCAGCAGCCTGGCCGGGACAGCGTTCTCCTACGAGCAGTACTTC. The complete variable domain, with remaining parts taken from reference TRBV5-1 and TRBJ2-7, reads KAGVTQTPRYLIKTRGQQVTLSCSPISGHRSVSWYQQTPGQGLQFLFEYFSETQRNKGNFPGRFSGRQFSNSRSEMNVSTLELGDSALYLCASSLAGTAFSYEQYFGPGTRLTVT.

The rearrangement uses TRBV5-1 and TRBJ2-1; TRBD1 is a possible D gene (5 bases). CDR1 and CDR2 (germline): SGHRS, YFSETQ. V shed 6 bases and J shed 0 bases, with 10 bases lying between them. The CDR3 consists of 14 residues. This CDR3 reads CASTQANSYNEQFF. CDR3 nucleotide sequence: TGCGCCAGCACACAGGCTAACTCCTACAATGAGCAGTTCTTC.

Note on this clonotype: One end of the junction varies from germline; a read error may be responsible. V and J are TRBV6-5 and TRBJ2-4; 10 nucleotides align to TRBD1. This CDR3 has 15 residues. CDR1 is MNHEY, CDR2 SVGAGI, per germline. CDR3: CVSRRTGGDGNIQYF. The CDR3, as DNA: TGTGTCAGCAGGAGGACAGGGGGGGACGGAAACATTCAGTACTTC.

CDR3 protein: CATSDPSGLAGPYNEQFF. The CDR3 DNA reads TGTGCCACCAGTGATCCGTCCGGACTAGCGGGGCCATACAATGAGCAGTTCTTC. This chain links TRBV24-1 with TRBJ2-1; TRBD2 matches 12 bases. Germline assignment: CDR1 KGHDR and CDR2 SFDVKD. This CDR3 has 18 amino acids. V shed 3 bases and J 4 bases; nucleotides not matched to a gene: 9.

This sequence joins TRBV5-5 and TRBJ2-4; D gene uncertain. The tail of the sequence fits TRBJ2-7 better, so the J call may be wrong. Germline assignment: CDR1 SGHKS and CDR2 YYEKEE (reference sequence). The CDR3 has 14 amino acids. CDR3 residues: CASSTGILSYEQYF. CDR3 in DNA: TGTGCCAGCAGCACGGGCATTTTGAGTTACGAGCAGTACTTC.

In its sample, this clonotype was seen a few times. V gene TRBV29-1 combines with J gene TRBJ1-6, with unresolved D. Trimming cost V 4 bases and J 6 bases, with 4 bases left between them. CDR1 and CDR2 from the germline V gene are SQVTM and ANQGSEA. CDR3 length: 11 residues. CDR3 protein: CSVAGNSPLHF. Written as DNA, the CDR3 is TGCAGCGTTGCGGGTAATTCACCCCTCCACTTT. Full variable domain (remainder filled in from reference TRBV29-1 and TRBJ1-6): SAVISQKPSRDICQRGTSLTIQCQVDSQVTMMFWYRQQPGQSLTLIATANQGSEATYESGFVIDKFPISRPNLTFSTLTVSNMSPEDSSIYLCSVAGNSPLHFGNGTRLTVT.